Listed here are 27 T cell receptor beta chains from one sample, sequenced in a study of vaccination and CD4 T cells after COVID-19. The assay that was used to sequence DNA from cultured CD4+ T cells was the Oncomine TCR Beta short-read assay. TCRdb fed the PCR reads into MiXCR, producing one record per CDR3 protein. This table holds over 15,000 distinct CDR3 sequences, about 55% found once. The antigens of these receptors remain unknown. Treatment here: approximately 11-day PBMC culture with coronavirus spike peptide pools or control peptides (ViraFEST assay). Sequenced: CD4+ T cells from blood, cultured in vitro. These receptors all stem from a human donor who had recovered from COVID-19.

J is TRBJ2-3 and V is TRBV7-2, with TRBD2 as a possible D gene (6 bases). Trimming removed 5 bases from V and 6 bases from J, with 15 bases in between. Germline CDR1 SGHTA, CDR2 FQGNSA. The CDR3 extends over 14 amino acids. The CDR3 bases are TGTGCCAGCAGCAGGGGACTTCCGTCCGATACGCAGTATTTT. Translated, it gives CASSRGLPSDTQYF.

J is TRBJ2-2 and V is TRBV5-4; 10 nucleotides match TRBD1. Losses at the gene ends were 4 bases for V and 4 bases for J; bases not matched to a gene: 7. This CDR3 has 16 amino acids. Per germline, CDR1 SGHNT and CDR2 YYREEE (reference sequence). The CDR3: CASSTAGTGVTGELFF. The CDR3 region has the DNA TGTGCCAGCAGCACAGCCGGGACAGGGGTCACCGGGGAGCTGTTTTTT.

The gene calls are TRBV2 and TRBJ1-2; no clear D gene. Germline CDR1 and CDR2: SNHLY and FYNNEI. The CDR3 extends over 15 amino acids. The germline V and J ends were trimmed by 6 bases and 2 bases, with 16 bases remaining between them. The CDR3 DNA reads TGTGCCAGCAGCCCCTACGACCCGGGGAACTATGGCTACACCTTC. It specifies CASSPYDPGNYGYTF.

Only one count was recorded for this clonotype. The junction does not match germline at one end; this may be a read error. CDR3 bases: TGCAGTGCTAGAAAGGGACAGGGAAACTATGGCCACACCTTC. The encoded protein is CSARKGQGNYGHTF. V usage is TRBV20-1 and J usage is TRBJ1-2; 9 bases are shared with TRBD1. The length of the CDR3 is 14 residues. The V gene's germline CDR1 is DFQATT and CDR2 SNEGSKA (reference sequence).

The CDR3 region is CATSDQDSPLHF. The DNA for the CDR3 is TGTGCCACCAGTGATCAGGATTCACCCCTCCACTTT. The gene calls are TRBV24-1 and TRBJ1-6; D unresolved. V dropped 3 bases and J dropped 8 bases, with 4 bases sitting between them. The CDR3 has 12 amino acids. Looked up from germline, CDR1 is KGHDR and CDR2 is SFDVKD.

The chain joins TRBV27 to TRBJ2-5; D may be TRBD1 or TRBD2 (6 bases each). This CDR3 has 17 residues. Deletions cut 5 bases from V and 4 bases from J, with 23 bases between. Germline-derived CDR1 and CDR2 are MNHEY and SMNVEV (reference sequence). The CDR3 DNA reads TGTGCCAGCAGTAAACGGTCTAGGGGGGTACGGCGAGAGACCCAGTACTTC. Translated, it gives CASSKRSRGVRRETQYF.

The chain employs TRBV11-2 and TRBJ1-3; D unresolved. The CDR3 loop spans 11 amino acids. Germline V gene lookup returns CDR1 SGHAT and CDR2 FQNNGV. V was trimmed by 6 bases and J by 6 bases, leaving 6 bases between them. CDR3 loop: CASSSQNTIYF. The CDR3 nucleotides are TGTGCCAGCAGTTCTCAAAACACCATATATTTT.

This clonotype was seen only once. The chain joins TRBV15 to TRBJ1-1; D uncertain. From germline, CDR1 is LNHNV and CDR2 YYDKDF (reference sequence). V lost 1 base and J lost 3, with 9 bases in between. This CDR3 is built from 14 residues. The CDR3 sequence: CATSRAREDTEAFF. The CDR3 DNA reads TGTGCCACCAGCAGAGCACGGGAGGACACTGAAGCTTTCTTT.

In nucleotides, the CDR3 is TGCGCCAGCAGCCCTGCCACCACAACCTACAATGAGCAGTTCTTC. Encoded protein: CASSPATTTYNEQFF. V gene TRBV5-1 combines with J gene TRBJ2-1; D is unclear. This CDR3 has 15 residues. CDR1 is SGHRS, CDR2 YFSETQ, per germline. V dropped 4 bases and J dropped 2 bases, with 13 bases sitting between them. The full variable domain, with the rest looked up from reference TRBV5-1 and TRBJ2-1, is KAGVTQTPRYLIKTRGQQVTLSCSPISGHRSVSWYQQTPGQGLQFLFEYFSETQRNKGNFPGRFSGRQFSNSRSEMNVSTLELGDSALYLCASSPATTTYNEQFFGPGTRLTVL.

V usage is TRBV7-9 and J usage is TRBJ2-1, with 10 bases matching TRBD2. This CDR3 has 16 residues. Germline-derived CDR1 and CDR2 are SEHNR and FQNEAQ (reference sequence). The V segment lost 2 bases and the J segment 5 bases; nucleotides outside the gene matches: 6. The CDR3 DNA reads TGTGCCAGCAGCTTAATCGCTAGCGGGGGAGACAATGAGCAGTTCTTC. It encodes CASSLIASGGDNEQFF.

The chain employs TRBV7-9 and TRBJ1-1, with D maybe TRBD1 (6 bases). Germline V lookup: CDR1 SEHNR, CDR2 FQNEAQ (reference sequence). The CDR3 length is 15 residues. The V gene lost 2 bases and the J gene lost 4 bases, with 14 bases spanning the gap. CDR3 sequence: CASSLPGDSVTEAFF. The CDR3 region has the DNA TGTGCCAGCAGCTTACCAGGGGACTCAGTCACTGAAGCTTTCTTT.

The gene calls are TRBV5-6 and TRBJ2-7, with D unclear. The CDR3 consists of 11 residues. Per the germline V gene, CDR1 is SGHDT and CDR2 is YYEEEE. Trimming cost V 3 bases and J 3 bases, with 4 bases left between them. The CDR3 DNA reads TGTGCCAGCAGCTCCCACTACGAGCAGTACTTC. Amino acids: CASSSHYEQYF. The full variable domain, completed using reference TRBV5-6 and TRBJ2-7, is DAGVTQSPTHLIKTRGQQVTLRCSPKSGHDTVSWYQQALGQGPQFIFQYYEEEERQRGNFPDRFSGHQFPNYSSELNVNALLLGDSALYLCASSSHYEQYFGPGTRLTVT.

V gene TRBV7-9 combines with J gene TRBJ1-6; TRBD1 matches 7 bases. Germline V gene sequence: CDR1 SEHNR, CDR2 FQNEAQ (reference sequence). The CDR3 is 15 residues long. V lost 4 bases and J lost 6; bases outside the gene matches: 6. This CDR3 reads CASSWGQNINSPLHF. The CDR3 DNA follows: TGTGCCAGCAGCTGGGGACAGAACATTAATTCACCCCTCCACTTT.

The chain combines TRBV5-4 with TRBJ2-1; D perhaps matches TRBD2 (5 bases). The CDR3 extends over 15 amino acids. Germline V CDR1 and CDR2: SGHNT, YYREEE (reference sequence). The V end lost 1 base, the J end lost 6 bases, and 14 bases lay between the germline ends. The CDR3 DNA reads TGTGCCAGCAGCTTGAGGACTGGAGAGGCCAATGAGCAGTTCTTC. This sequence encodes CASSLRTGEANEQFF.

The chain has TRBV3-1 and TRBJ2-5; possible D gene TRBD2, 5 bases. This CDR3 spans 16 amino acids. Germline-derived CDR1 and CDR2 are LGHDT and YNNKEL (reference sequence). V was cut by 3 bases and J by 1 base, with 15 bases left in between. CDR3 protein: CASSHYPASSQETQYF. In nucleotides, the CDR3 is TGTGCCAGCAGCCACTACCCAGCTAGCAGCCAAGAGACCCAGTACTTC.

This clonotype was counted only a few times. The V call is TRBV20-1, the J call TRBJ1-1; D possibly corresponds to TRBD1 (6 bases). Between the trimmed V and J ends, which lost 1 base and 1 base, there was a span of 13 bases. Germline CDR1 reads DFQATT; CDR2 reads SNEGSKA (reference sequence). The CDR3 sequence is 15 residues long. The CDR3 loop is CSARVTGRGNTEAFF. As DNA, the CDR3 is TGCAGTGCTAGAGTGACAGGCCGAGGGAACACTGAAGCTTTCTTT.

V is TRBV7-3 and J is TRBJ1-1; D remains unclear. Trimming removed 5 bases from V and 2 bases from J, with 9 bases in between. The CDR3 runs 13 residues. The germline V gene encodes CDR1 SGHTA and CDR2 FQGTGA. The CDR3 DNA reads as TGTGCCAGCAGCCGGTGGGGAAACACTGAAGCTTTCTTT. Its protein product is CASSRWGNTEAFF.

The V and J genes are TRBV3-1 and TRBJ2-5; D is unresolved. This CDR3 comprises 15 residues. Germline-derived CDR1 and CDR2 are LGHDT and YNNKEL (reference sequence). V gave up 1 base and J gave up 0 bases, with 9 bases separating them. In nucleotides, the CDR3 is TGTGCCAGCAGCCAAGGACCCGGGTACCAAGAGACCCAGTACTTC. Translation gives CASSQGPGYQETQYF.

The rearrangement uses TRBV12-3 or TRBV12-4 and TRBJ1-2; D ambiguous. V was pared by 6 bases and J by 8 bases, with 10 bases between. There are 11 residues in the CDR3. The CDR3 nucleotides are TGTGCCAGCAGCTCGGGAAACGGCTACACCTTC. Amino acids: CASSSGNGYTF.

This chain joins TRBV27 and TRBJ2-7; 7 nucleotides align to TRBD1. The CDR3 loop spans 11 amino acids. The germline V gene has CDR1 MNHEY and CDR2 SMNVEV (reference sequence). The CDR3 loop is CAAGTEYEQYF. CDR3 nucleotides: TGTGCTGCCGGGACAGAGTACGAGCAGTACTTC.

This rearrangement joins TRBV2 to TRBJ2-5; 10 bases align to TRBD1. The trim removed 6 bases at V and 5 bases at J, leaving 9 bases unmatched. The CDR3 covers 15 residues. The germline V gene encodes CDR1 SNHLY and CDR2 FYNNEI. The CDR3 sequence is CASRLRTGGGETQYF. CDR3 DNA: TGTGCCAGCAGACTAAGGACAGGGGGAGGGGAGACCCAGTACTTC.

V is TRBV6-1 and J is TRBJ2-5; the match to TRBD2 covers 7 bases. Germline V lookup: CDR1 MNHNS, CDR2 SASEGT. This CDR3 has 13 amino acids. V shed 8 bases, J shed 4 bases, and the junction held 7 bases outside the gene matches. CDR3 coding DNA: TGTGCCAGCTCAAACGGCGGGGGAGAGACCCAGTACTTC. Its translation is CASSNGGGETQYF.

This chain connects TRBV20-1 to TRBJ1-4; D is uncertain. From germline, CDR1 is DFQATT and CDR2 SNEGSKA (reference sequence). This CDR3 has 14 residues. V was pared by 0 bases and J by 7 bases, with 12 bases between. In nucleotides, the CDR3 is TGCAGTGCTAGAGATACGGGGATGGGTGAAAAACTGTTTTTT. It translates to CSARDTGMGEKLFF.

The genes are TRBV20-1 and TRBJ2-3; TRBD2 aligns across 13 bases. The V segment lost 0 bases and the J segment 3 bases; nucleotides outside the gene matches: 9. The CDR3 spans 18 residues. Germline V gives CDR1 DFQATT, CDR2 SNEGSKA (reference sequence). Written as DNA, the CDR3 is TGCAGTGCTAGAGATCATAGTACGACTAGCGGGAGGACAGATACGCAGTATTTT. Protein sequence: CSARDHSTTSGRTDTQYF.

V and J are TRBV12-5 and TRBJ1-1; D is uncertain. V lost 4 bases and J lost 3, with 6 bases in between. The CDR3 extends over 12 amino acids. Germline V gene data show CDR1 as LGHNT and CDR2 as FRNRAP. As DNA, the CDR3 is TGTGCTAGTGGTTCAGGATACACTGAAGCTTTCTTT. Translated, it gives CASGSGYTEAFF.

This rearrangement joins TRBV28 to TRBJ1-2; D is unclear. The CDR3 totals 12 residues. The germline V gene encodes CDR1 MDHEN and CDR2 SYDVKM. Trimming pared 6 bases from V and 5 bases from J, leaving 10 bases between. This CDR3 reads CASSPGSYGYTF. The CDR3, as DNA: TGTGCCAGCAGCCCGGGATCGTATGGCTACACCTTC.

This sequence joins TRBV5-1 and TRBJ2-5, with TRBD1 matching 9 bases. With V trimmed by 3 bases and J by 5 bases, 5 bases remained unmatched. In germline, CDR1 is SGHRS, CDR2 YFSETQ. This CDR3 is 14 amino acids long. Here the CDR3 reads CASSYTGGGETQYF. The CDR3 nucleotides are TGCGCCAGCAGCTACACAGGGGGCGGCGAGACCCAGTACTTC.